Listed here are 20 T cell receptor beta chains from one sample, sequenced in a study of vaccination and CD4 T cells after COVID-19. What these receptors recognize is not known. Treatment given: roughly 10-day PBMC culture with coronavirus spike peptide pools or control peptides (ViraFEST assay). With the Oncomine TCR Beta short-read assay, DNA from cultured CD4+ T cells was sequenced. MiXCR, run by TCRdb on the PCR reads, gives a single entry per CDR3 protein. The sample lists about 13,000 distinct CDR3 sequences; more than 75% were seen once. Sequenced material: CD4+ T cells from blood, cultured in vitro. The source of these receptors is a human donor who had recovered from COVID-19.

In nucleotides, the CDR3 is TGTGCCAGCAGTTTAGCGGTACGGGGGACCGGCCTCGGCGGGGAGACCCAGTACTTC. The encoded protein is CASSLAVRGTGLGGETQYF. This chain links TRBV12-3 or TRBV12-4 with TRBJ2-5; D is perhaps TRBD2 (6 bases). The V end lost 0 bases, the J end lost 5 bases, and 25 bases lay between the germline ends. This CDR3 has 19 amino acids.

This chain links TRBV29-1 with TRBJ2-5; weak D call: TRBD1 (6 bases). The V gene's germline CDR1 is SQVTM and CDR2 ANQGSEA. V was pared by 4 bases and J by 2 bases, with 8 bases between. The CDR3 has 12 amino acids. CDR3 sequence reads: CSVVGGQETQYF. As DNA, the CDR3 is TGCAGCGTTGTAGGGGGTCAAGAGACCCAGTACTTC.

The CDR3 loop reads CASSPGTGGNSNQPQHF. The CDR3 DNA is TGTGCCAGCAGTCCGGGCACAGGGGGGAATAGCAATCAGCCCCAGCATTTT. The chain uses TRBV28 and TRBJ1-5, with 8 nucleotides matching TRBD1. The CDR3 length is 17 residues. The V and J ends lost 5 bases and 0 bases, in that order; junction bases with no gene match: 9. CDR1 is MDHEN and CDR2 is SYDVKM in the germline V gene.

This chain links TRBV21-1 with TRBJ2-7. TRBV21-1 is marked as a pseudogene. The length of the CDR3 is 17 residues. CDR3 residues: CASSKSGKVERSYEQYF. DNA for the CDR3: TGTGCCAGCAGCAAATCCGGTAAAGTCGAGAGATCCTACGAGCAGTACTTC.

This clonotype showed up just a few times. J is TRBJ2-7 and V is TRBV20-1, with 12 nucleotides matching TRBD2. CDR1 is DFQATT and CDR2 is SNEGSKA in the germline V gene (reference sequence). V lost 5 bases to trimming and J lost 7 bases; unmatched junction nucleotides: 6. This CDR3 spans 13 amino acids. The CDR3 DNA is TGCAGTGCTCGTGGACTAGCGGGAAAAGAGCAGTACTTC. It yields the protein CSARGLAGKEQYF.

The chain carries TRBV19 and TRBJ2-2; D unresolved. Trimming took off 5 bases at V and 3 bases at J, with 10 bases between the two ends. Germline CDR1 LNHDA, CDR2 SQIVND (reference sequence). The CDR3 extends over 14 amino acids. The CDR3 is CASSDGRDTGELFF. In DNA form, the CDR3 reads TGTGCCAGTAGTGACGGACGGGACACCGGGGAGCTGTTTTTT.

The chain couples TRBV7-2 to TRBJ2-7, with 10 nucleotides matching TRBD2. The germline gives CDR1 SGHTA, CDR2 FQGNSA. The CDR3 contains 15 residues. The trim removed 2 bases at V and 7 bases at J, leaving 8 bases unmatched. This chain's CDR3 is CASSLSAGGRWEQYF. CDR3 sequence (DNA): TGTGCCAGCAGCTTATCAGCGGGAGGGAGATGGGAGCAGTACTTC.

A single count supports this clonotype. This chain links TRBV24-1 with TRBJ2-3, with no clear D. The CDR3 has 14 amino acids. Germline CDR1 KGHDR, CDR2 SFDVKD. The V gene lost 5 bases and the J gene lost 0 bases, with 8 bases spanning the gap. The CDR3 loop is CATSATGSTDTQYF. The CDR3 region has the DNA TGTGCCACCAGTGCCACCGGAAGCACAGATACGCAGTATTTT.

This clonotype turned up a few times. The V gene is TRBV6-1, the J gene TRBJ2-2; D gene uncertain. The CDR3 has 13 residues. Trimming pared 6 bases from V and 5 bases from J, leaving 10 bases between. Germline V gene lookup returns CDR1 MNHNS and CDR2 SASEGT. CDR3 amino acids: CASRRTLTGELFF. DNA for the CDR3: TGTGCCAGCAGACGGACCCTAACCGGGGAGCTGTTTTTT.

V and J are TRBV2 and TRBJ2-7, with D maybe TRBD2 (5 bases). V was trimmed by 8 bases and J by 3 bases, leaving 8 bases between them. Per the germline V gene, CDR1 is SNHLY and CDR2 is FYNNEI. The CDR3 sequence is 11 residues long. CDR3: CASRESYEQYF. CDR3 sequence (DNA): TGTGCCAGCCGGGAAAGCTACGAGCAGTACTTC.

CDR3 in DNA: TGCGCCAGCAGCTTGGACCCTACCACCGCCCAAGAGACCCAGTACTTC. It encodes CASSLDPTTAQETQYF. The chain carries TRBV5-1 and TRBJ2-5; D remains unclear. From germline, CDR1 is SGHRS and CDR2 YFSETQ. The CDR3 totals 16 residues. V gave up 0 bases and J gave up 1 base, with 13 bases separating them.

The chain is built from TRBV5-4 and TRBJ2-1, with TRBD1 as a possible D gene (7 bases). CDR1 SGHNT and CDR2 YYREEE come from the germline V gene (reference sequence). The CDR3 extends over 16 amino acids. The germline V and J ends were trimmed by 3 bases and 0 bases, with 13 bases remaining between them. CDR3 sequence: CASSSQGGVSYNEQFF. CDR3 DNA: TGTGCCAGCAGCTCCCAGGGGGGAGTCTCCTACAATGAGCAGTTCTTC.

The chain recombines TRBV27 with TRBJ2-7; 11 positions agree with TRBD2. The CDR3 consists of 12 residues. CDR1 is MNHEY, CDR2 SMNVEV, per germline (reference sequence). The CDR3 region is CVISGRAGEQYF. In DNA, the CDR3 is TGTGTCATTAGCGGGAGGGCCGGGGAGCAGTACTTC.

The chain recombines TRBV21-1 with TRBJ2-7; the D call of TRBD2 is as the table states it, not checked on the DNA. TRBV21-1 is reported as a pseudogene. This CDR3 region has 14 residues. As DNA, the CDR3 is TGTGCCAGCAGAAGACTAGCTCCTAGGCGGGAGCAGTACTTC. It yields the protein CASRRLAPRREQYF.

The chain recombines TRBV7-9 with TRBJ1-5, with 8 bases matching TRBD1. The CDR3 runs to 15 residues. The junction had 4 bases not matched to a gene; V was cut back by 3 bases and J by 3 bases. Per the germline V gene, CDR1 is SEHNR and CDR2 is FQNEAQ (reference sequence). The CDR3 bases are TGTGCCAGCAGCTTTGACAGGGGAGCCAATCAGCCCCAGCATTTT. This encodes CASSFDRGANQPQHF.

The chain couples TRBV20-1 to TRBJ1-6, with 7 bases identical to TRBD1. V gave up 6 bases and J gave up 9 bases; unmatched junction bases: 14. The CDR3 sequence is 15 residues long. Germline V gene lookup returns CDR1 DFQATT and CDR2 SNEGSKA (reference sequence). The CDR3 DNA reads TGCAGTGCCCGAGAGGCAGGGGGAAAAAGTTCACCCCTCCACTTT. Amino acids: CSAREAGGKSSPLHF.

This clonotype was detected a few times. The chain recombines TRBV20-1 with TRBJ1-5; a weak D match, TRBD1 (5 bases). The V end lost 4 bases, the J end lost 0 bases, and 19 bases lay between the germline ends. The V gene's germline CDR1 is DFQATT and CDR2 SNEGSKA (reference sequence). The CDR3 runs 17 residues. Here the CDR3 DNA reads TGCAGTGCTAATCCGTCAGGGTGGGGAAATAGCAATCAGCCCCAGCATTTT. The encoded protein is CSANPSGWGNSNQPQHF.

This clonotype has only a few counts. V and J are TRBV20-1 and TRBJ2-1; 15 nucleotides align to TRBD2. With V trimmed by 6 bases and J by 7 bases, 4 bases remained unmatched. The germline V gene encodes CDR1 DFQATT and CDR2 SNEGSKA (reference sequence). The CDR3 is 14 amino acids. The CDR3, as DNA: TGCAGTGCGGGGACTAGCGGGAGGTGGAATGAGCAGTTCTTC. Translating gives CSAGTSGRWNEQFF.

The chain recombines TRBV6-2 or TRBV6-3 with TRBJ2-1, with 15 bases lining up with TRBD2. CDR3 length: 16 residues. Germline CDR1 MNHEY, CDR2 SVGEGT. Losses at the gene ends were 5 bases for V and 7 bases for J; bases not matched to a gene: 6. The CDR3 bases are TGTGCCAGCAGTCACACCGGGACTAGCGGGAGGAATGAGCAGTTCTTC. It translates to CASSHTGTSGRNEQFF.

The rearrangement uses TRBV30 and TRBJ1-5; possible D gene TRBD1, 6 bases. Germline V lookup: CDR1 GTSNPN, CDR2 SVGIG (reference sequence). CDR3 length equals 15 residues. Deletions cut 3 bases from V and 4 bases from J, with 16 bases between. Here the CDR3 reads CAWSGGLQPNQPQHF. In DNA form, the CDR3 reads TGTGCCTGGAGCGGGGGGCTTCAACCAAATCAGCCCCAGCATTTT.